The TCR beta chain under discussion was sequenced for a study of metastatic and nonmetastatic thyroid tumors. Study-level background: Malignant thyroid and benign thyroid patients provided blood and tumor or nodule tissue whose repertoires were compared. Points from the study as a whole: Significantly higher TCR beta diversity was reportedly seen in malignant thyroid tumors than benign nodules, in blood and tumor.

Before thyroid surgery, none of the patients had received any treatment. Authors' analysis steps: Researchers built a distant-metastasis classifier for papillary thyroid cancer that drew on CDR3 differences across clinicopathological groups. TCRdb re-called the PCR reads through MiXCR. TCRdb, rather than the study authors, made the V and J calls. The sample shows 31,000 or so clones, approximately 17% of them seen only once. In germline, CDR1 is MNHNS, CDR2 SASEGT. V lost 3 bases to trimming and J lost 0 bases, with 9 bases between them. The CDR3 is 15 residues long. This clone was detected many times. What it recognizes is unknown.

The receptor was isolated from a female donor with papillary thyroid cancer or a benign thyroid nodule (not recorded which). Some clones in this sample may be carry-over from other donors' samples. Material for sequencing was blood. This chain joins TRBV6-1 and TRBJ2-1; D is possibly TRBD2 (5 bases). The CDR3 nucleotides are TGTGCCAGCAGTGACGGAGGAAGCTCCTACAATGAGCAGTTCTTC. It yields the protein CASSDGGSSYNEQFF.